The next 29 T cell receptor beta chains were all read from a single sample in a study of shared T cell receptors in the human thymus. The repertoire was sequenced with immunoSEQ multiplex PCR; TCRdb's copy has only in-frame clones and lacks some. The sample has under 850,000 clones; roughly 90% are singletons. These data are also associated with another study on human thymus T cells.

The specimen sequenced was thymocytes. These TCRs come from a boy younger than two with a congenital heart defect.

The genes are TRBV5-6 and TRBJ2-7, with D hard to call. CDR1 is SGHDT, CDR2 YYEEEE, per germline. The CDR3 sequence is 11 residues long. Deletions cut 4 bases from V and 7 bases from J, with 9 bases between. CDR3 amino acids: CASSAGVEQYF. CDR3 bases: TGTGCCAGCAGCGCCGGTGTAGAGCAGTACTTC.

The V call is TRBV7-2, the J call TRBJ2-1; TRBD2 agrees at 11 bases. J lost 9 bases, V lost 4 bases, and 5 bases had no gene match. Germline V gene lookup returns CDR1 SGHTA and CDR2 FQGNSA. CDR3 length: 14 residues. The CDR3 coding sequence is TGTGCCAGCAGCTCAACTAGCGGGAGAGGTGAGCAGTTCTTC. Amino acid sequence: CASSSTSGRGEQFF.

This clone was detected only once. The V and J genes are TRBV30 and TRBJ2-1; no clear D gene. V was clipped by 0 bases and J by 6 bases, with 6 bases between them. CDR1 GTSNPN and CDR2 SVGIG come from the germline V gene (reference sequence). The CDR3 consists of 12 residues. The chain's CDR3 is CAWSVPSNEQFF. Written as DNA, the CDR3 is TGTGCCTGGAGTGTACCCAGCAATGAGCAGTTCTTC.

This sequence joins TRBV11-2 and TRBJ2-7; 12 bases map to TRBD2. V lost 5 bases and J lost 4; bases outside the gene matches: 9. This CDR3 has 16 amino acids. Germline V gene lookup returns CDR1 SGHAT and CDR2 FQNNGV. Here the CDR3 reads CASSARLAGEVYEQYF. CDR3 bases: TGTGCCAGCAGCGCCCGACTAGCGGGAGAAGTATACGAGCAGTACTTC.

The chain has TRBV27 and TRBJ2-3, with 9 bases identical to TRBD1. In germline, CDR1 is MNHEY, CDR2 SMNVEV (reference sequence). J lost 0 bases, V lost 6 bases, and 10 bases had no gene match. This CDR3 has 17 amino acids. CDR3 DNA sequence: TGTGCCAGCAGCAAAGACAGGGGGTTATACAGCACAGATACGCAGTATTTT. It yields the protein CASSKDRGLYSTDTQYF.

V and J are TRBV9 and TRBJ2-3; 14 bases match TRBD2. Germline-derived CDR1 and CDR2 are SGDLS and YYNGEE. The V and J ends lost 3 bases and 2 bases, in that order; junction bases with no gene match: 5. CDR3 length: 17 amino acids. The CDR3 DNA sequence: TGTGCCAGCAGCGGACTAGCGGGAGGGCCCCACACAGATACGCAGTATTTT. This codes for CASSGLAGGPHTDTQYF. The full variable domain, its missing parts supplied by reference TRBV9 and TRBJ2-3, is DSGVTQTPKHLITATGQRVTLRCSPRSGDLSVYWYQQSLDQGLQFLIQYYNGEERAKGNILERFSAQQFPDLHSELNLSSLELGDSALYFCASSGLAGGPHTDTQYFGPGTRLTVL.

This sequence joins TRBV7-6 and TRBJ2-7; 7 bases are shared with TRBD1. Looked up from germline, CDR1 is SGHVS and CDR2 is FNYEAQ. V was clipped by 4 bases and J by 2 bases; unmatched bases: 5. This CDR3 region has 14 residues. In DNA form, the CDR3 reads TGTGCCAGCAGCTCAGGAGGACAGGCCTACGAGCAGTACTTC. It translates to CASSSGGQAYEQYF.

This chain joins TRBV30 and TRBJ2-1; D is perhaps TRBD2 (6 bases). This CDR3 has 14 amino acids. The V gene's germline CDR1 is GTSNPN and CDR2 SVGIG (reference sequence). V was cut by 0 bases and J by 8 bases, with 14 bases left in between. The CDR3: CAWSVSSGAYEQFF. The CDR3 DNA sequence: TGTGCCTGGAGTGTATCGTCGGGAGCCTATGAGCAGTTCTTC.

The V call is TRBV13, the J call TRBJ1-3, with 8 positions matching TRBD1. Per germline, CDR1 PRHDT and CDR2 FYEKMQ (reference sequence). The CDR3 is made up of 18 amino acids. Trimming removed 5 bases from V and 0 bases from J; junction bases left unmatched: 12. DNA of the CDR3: TGTGCCAGCAGCCTGGGGGCCGACAGGGGCAGCTCTGGAAACACCATATATTTT. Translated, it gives CASSLGADRGSSGNTIYF. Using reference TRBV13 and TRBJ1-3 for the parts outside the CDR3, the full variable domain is AAGVIQSPRHLIKEKRETATLKCYPIPRHDTVYWYQQGPGQDPQFLISFYEKMQSDKGSIPDRFSAQQFSDYHSELNMSSLELGDSALYFCASSLGADRGSSGNTIYFGEGSWLTVV.

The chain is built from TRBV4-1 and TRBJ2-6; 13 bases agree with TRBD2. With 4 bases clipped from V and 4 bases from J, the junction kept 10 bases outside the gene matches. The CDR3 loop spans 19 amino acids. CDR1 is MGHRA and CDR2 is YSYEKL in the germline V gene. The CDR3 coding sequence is TGCGCCAGCAGCCCCGGACTAGCGGGAGTCTTGTCCGGGGCCAACGTCCTGACTTTC. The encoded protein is CASSPGLAGVLSGANVLTF.

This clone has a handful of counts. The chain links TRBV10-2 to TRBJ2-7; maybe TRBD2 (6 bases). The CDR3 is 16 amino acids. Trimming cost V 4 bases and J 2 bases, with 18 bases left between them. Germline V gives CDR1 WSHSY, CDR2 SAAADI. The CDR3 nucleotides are TGCGCCAGCAGTGGGTCCCTGCACCCGGGAGCCTACGAGCAGTACTTC. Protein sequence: CASSGSLHPGAYEQYF.

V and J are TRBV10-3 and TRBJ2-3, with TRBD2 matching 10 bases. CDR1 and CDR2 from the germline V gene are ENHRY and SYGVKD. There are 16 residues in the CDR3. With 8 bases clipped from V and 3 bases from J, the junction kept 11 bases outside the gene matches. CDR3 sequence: CAIGVLAGKETDTQYF. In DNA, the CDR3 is TGTGCCATCGGGGTACTAGCGGGAAAGGAAACAGATACGCAGTATTTT.

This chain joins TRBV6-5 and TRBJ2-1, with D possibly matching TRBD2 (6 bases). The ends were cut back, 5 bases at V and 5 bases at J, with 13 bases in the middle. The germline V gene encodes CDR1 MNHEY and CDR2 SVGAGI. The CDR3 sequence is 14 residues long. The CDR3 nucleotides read TGTGCCAGCAGTACCCGGGACTTCGACAATGAGCAGTTCTTC. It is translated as CASSTRDFDNEQFF.

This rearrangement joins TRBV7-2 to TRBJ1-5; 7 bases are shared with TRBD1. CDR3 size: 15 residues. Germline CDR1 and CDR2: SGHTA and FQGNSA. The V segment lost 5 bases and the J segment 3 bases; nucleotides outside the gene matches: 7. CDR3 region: CASSPRQGTNQPQHF. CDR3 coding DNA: TGTGCCAGCAGCCCACGACAGGGTACCAATCAGCCCCAGCATTTT.

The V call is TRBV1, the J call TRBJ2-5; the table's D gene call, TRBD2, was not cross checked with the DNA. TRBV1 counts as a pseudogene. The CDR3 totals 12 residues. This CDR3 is CTSTERPETQYF. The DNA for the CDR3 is TGCACCAGCACTGAGAGGCCGGAGACCCAGTACTTC.

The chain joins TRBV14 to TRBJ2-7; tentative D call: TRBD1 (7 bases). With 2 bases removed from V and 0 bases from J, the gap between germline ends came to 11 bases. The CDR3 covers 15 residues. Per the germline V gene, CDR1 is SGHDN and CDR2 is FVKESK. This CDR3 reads CASSQWRDSSYEQYF. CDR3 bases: TGTGCCAGCAGCCAATGGAGGGACAGCTCCTACGAGCAGTACTTC. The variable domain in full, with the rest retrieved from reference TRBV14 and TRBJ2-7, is EAGVTQFPSHSVIEKGQTVTLRCDPISGHDNLYWYRRVMGKEIKFLLHFVKESKQDESGMPNNRFLAERTGGTYSTLKVQPAELEDSGVYFCASSQWRDSSYEQYFGPGTRLTVT.

CDR3 sequence reads: CASNRVSDNEQFF. The CDR3 nucleotides are TGTGCCAGCAACAGGGTTTCGGACAATGAGCAGTTCTTC. V and J are TRBV18 and TRBJ2-1, with a weak D call TRBD1 (6 bases). Germline assignment: CDR1 KGHSH and CDR2 LQKENI. Trimming took off 8 bases at V and 5 bases at J, with 13 bases between the two ends. This CDR3 comprises 13 residues.

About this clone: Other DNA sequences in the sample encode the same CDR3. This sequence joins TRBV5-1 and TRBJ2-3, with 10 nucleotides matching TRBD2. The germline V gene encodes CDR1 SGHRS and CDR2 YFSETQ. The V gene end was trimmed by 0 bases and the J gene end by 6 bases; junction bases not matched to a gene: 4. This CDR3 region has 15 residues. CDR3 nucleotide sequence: TGCGCCAGCAGCTTGGCCGGGACTAGCGCGGATACGCAGTATTTT. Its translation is CASSLAGTSADTQYF.

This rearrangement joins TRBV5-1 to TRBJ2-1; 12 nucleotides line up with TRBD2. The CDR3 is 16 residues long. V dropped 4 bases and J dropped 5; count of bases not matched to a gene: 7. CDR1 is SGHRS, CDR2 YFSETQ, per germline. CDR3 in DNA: TGCGCCAGCAGCCCAGGGACTAGCGGGCTCGACAATGAGCAGTTCTTC. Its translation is CASSPGTSGLDNEQFF.

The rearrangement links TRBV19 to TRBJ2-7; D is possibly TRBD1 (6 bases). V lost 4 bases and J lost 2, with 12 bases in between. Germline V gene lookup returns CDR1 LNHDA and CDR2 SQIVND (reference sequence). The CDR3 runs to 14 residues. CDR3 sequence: CASSNRAPPYEQYF. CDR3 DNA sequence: TGTGCCAGTAGTAACAGGGCCCCTCCCTACGAGCAGTACTTC.

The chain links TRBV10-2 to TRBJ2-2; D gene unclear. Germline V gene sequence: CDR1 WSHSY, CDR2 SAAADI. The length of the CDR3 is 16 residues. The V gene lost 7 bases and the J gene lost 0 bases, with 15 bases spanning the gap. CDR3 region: CASNEVERTNTGELFF. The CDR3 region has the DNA TGCGCCAGCAACGAGGTTGAGCGTACGAACACCGGGGAGCTGTTTTTT.

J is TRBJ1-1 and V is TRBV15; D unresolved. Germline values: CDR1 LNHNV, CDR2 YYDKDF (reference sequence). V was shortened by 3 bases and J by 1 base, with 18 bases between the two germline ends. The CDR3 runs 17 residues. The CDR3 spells CATSRESLAGKNTEAFF. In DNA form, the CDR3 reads TGTGCCACCAGCAGGGAAAGCCTAGCGGGGAAGAACACTGAAGCTTTCTTT. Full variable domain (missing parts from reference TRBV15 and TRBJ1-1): DAMVIQNPRYQVTQFGKPVTLSCSQTLNHNVMYWYQQKSSQAPKLLFHYYDKDFNNEADTPDNFQSRRPNTSFCFLDIRSPGLGDTAMYLCATSRESLAGKNTEAFFGQGTRLTVV.

The CDR3 spells CASSLEDRGYGYTF. DNA for the CDR3: TGTGCCAGCAGCTTAGAGGACAGGGGATATGGCTACACCTTC. The chain uses TRBV7-2 and TRBJ1-2; 9 nucleotides agree with TRBD1. The junction had 2 bases not matched to a gene; V was cut back by 1 base and J by 5 bases. The germline CDR1 and CDR2 sequences are SGHTA and FQGNSA. CDR3 length: 14 amino acids. Complete variable domain (other parts from reference TRBV7-2 and TRBJ1-2): GAGVSQSPSNKVTEKGKDVELRCDPISGHTALYWYRQSLGQGLEFLIYFQGNSAPDKSGLPSDRFSAERTGGSVSTLTIQRTQQEDSAVYLCASSLEDRGYGYTFGSGTRLTVV.

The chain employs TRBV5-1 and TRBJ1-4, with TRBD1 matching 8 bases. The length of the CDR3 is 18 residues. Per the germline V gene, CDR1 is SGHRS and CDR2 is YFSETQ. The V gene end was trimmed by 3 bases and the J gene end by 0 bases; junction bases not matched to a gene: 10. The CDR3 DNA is TGCGCCAGCAGCTCGGTTGACAGGGGCCGCCCAACTAATGAAAAACTGTTTTTT. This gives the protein CASSSVDRGRPTNEKLFF.

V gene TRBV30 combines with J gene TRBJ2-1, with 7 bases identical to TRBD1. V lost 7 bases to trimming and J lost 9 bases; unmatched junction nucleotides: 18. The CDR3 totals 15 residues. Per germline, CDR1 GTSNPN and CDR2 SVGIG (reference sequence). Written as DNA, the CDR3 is TGTGCCTCCTTGTTCTCTAGGCGATCAGGGGGTGAGCAGTTCTTC. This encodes CASLFSRRSGGEQFF. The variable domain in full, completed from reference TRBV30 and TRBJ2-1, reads SQTIHQWPATLVQPVGSPLSLECTVEGTSNPNLYWYRQAAGRGLQLLFYSVGIGQISSEVPQNLSASRPQDRQFILSSKKLLLSDSGFYLCASLFSRRSGGEQFFGPGTRLTVL.

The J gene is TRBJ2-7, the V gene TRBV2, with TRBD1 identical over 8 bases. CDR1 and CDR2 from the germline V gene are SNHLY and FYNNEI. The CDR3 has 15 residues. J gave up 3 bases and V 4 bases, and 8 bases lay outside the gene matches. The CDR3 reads CASSVGQGGYYEQYF. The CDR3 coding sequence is TGTGCCAGCAGTGTTGGACAGGGCGGATACTACGAGCAGTACTTC.

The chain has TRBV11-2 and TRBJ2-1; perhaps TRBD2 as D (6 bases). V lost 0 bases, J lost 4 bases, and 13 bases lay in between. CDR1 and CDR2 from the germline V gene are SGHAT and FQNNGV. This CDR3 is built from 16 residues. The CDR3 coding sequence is TGTGCCAGCAGCTTAGAACCGCGGGACGATTACAATGAGCAGTTCTTC. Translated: CASSLEPRDDYNEQFF.

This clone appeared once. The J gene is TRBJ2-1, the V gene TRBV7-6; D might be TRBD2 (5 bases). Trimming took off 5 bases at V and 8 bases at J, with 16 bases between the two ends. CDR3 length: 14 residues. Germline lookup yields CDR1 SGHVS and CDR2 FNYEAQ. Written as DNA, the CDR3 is TGTGCCAGCAGCCGGGGAGCCCCAGAGGATGAGCAGTTCTTC. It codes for CASSRGAPEDEQFF.

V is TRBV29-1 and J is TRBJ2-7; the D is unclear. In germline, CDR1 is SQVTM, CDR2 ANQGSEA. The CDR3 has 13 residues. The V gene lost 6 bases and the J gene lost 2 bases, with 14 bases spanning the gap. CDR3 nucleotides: TGCAGCGTGCAAGAACACCACCCCTACGAGCAGTACTTC. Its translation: CSVQEHHPYEQYF.